The 5 T cell receptor beta chains below come from one sample, sequenced in a study of Graves' ophthalmopathy and Graves' hyperthyroidism. The sequenced template was RNA, covering the TCR beta CDR3 region. Amplification began with first-round RT-PCR using HTBI primers, then second-round multiplex PCR was performed. Each CDR3 protein gets one entry after TCRdb re-called the multiplex PCR reads with MiXCR. The table lists around 1,200,000 distinct CDR3 sequences, about 35% of them singletons, with approximately 10% in the top ten. Material for sequencing was peripheral blood or thyroid tissue (not recorded which). The receptors here all came from an adult man with Graves' hyperthyroidism.

This clonotype came up many times. The chain has TRBV7-2 and TRBJ1-5; D uncertain. This CDR3 spans 14 amino acids. V gave up 3 bases and J gave up 3 bases, with 9 bases separating them. Per germline, CDR1 SGHTA and CDR2 FQGNSA. The CDR3 sequence is CASSLRQDNQPQHF. In DNA, the CDR3 is TGTGCCAGCAGCTTGCGTCAGGACAATCAGCCCCAGCATTTT.

The J gene is TRBJ2-5, the V gene TRBV7-9; 9 nucleotides align to TRBD2. The CDR3 consists of 17 residues. Losses at the gene ends were 2 bases for V and 3 bases for J; bases not matched to a gene: 10. Germline lookup yields CDR1 SEHNR and CDR2 FQNEAQ (reference sequence). CDR3: CASSLSAGGPSEETQYF. The CDR3 DNA is TGTGCCAGCAGCTTATCGGCGGGAGGGCCCTCAGAAGAGACCCAGTACTTC. The full variable domain, with the rest looked up from reference TRBV7-9 and TRBJ2-5, is DTGVSQNPRHKITKRGQNVTFRCDPISEHNRLYWYRQTLGQGPEFLTYFQNEAQLEKSRLLSDRFSAERPKGSFSTLEIQRTEQGDSAMYLCASSLSAGGPSEETQYFGPGTRLLVL.

The V gene is TRBV29-1, the J gene TRBJ2-5; D perhaps matches TRBD1 (5 bases). The CDR3 extends over 14 amino acids. Germline V CDR1 and CDR2: SQVTM, ANQGSEA. Trimming left V 3 bases short and J 4 bases short, with 15 bases between. CDR3 region: CSVDWLFQGETQYF. The CDR3 DNA reads TGCAGCGTTGATTGGTTGTTCCAGGGAGAGACCCAGTACTTC.

At least ten counts were recorded for this clonotype. The rearrangement links TRBV5-1 to TRBJ1-1; D perhaps matches TRBD1 (6 bases). The CDR3 is 14 residues long. The V gene lost 0 bases and the J gene lost 8 bases, with 14 bases spanning the gap. In germline, CDR1 is SGHRS, CDR2 YFSETQ. CDR3 sequence (DNA): TGCGCCAGCAGCTTGGATTCAAGACAGGCGGAAGCTTTCTTT. This codes for CASSLDSRQAEAFF. Variable domain in full (rest from reference TRBV5-1 and TRBJ1-1): KAGVTQTPRYLIKTRGQQVTLSCSPISGHRSVSWYQQTPGQGLQFLFEYFSETQRNKGNFPGRFSGRQFSNSRSEMNVSTLELGDSALYLCASSLDSRQAEAFFGQGTRLTVV.

In this sample, this clonotype turned up many times. The chain is built from TRBV20-1 and TRBJ1-2; D gene uncertain. The germline CDR1 and CDR2 sequences are DFQATT and SNEGSKA (reference sequence). The CDR3 is 14 amino acids. V was trimmed by 0 bases and J by 6 bases, leaving 14 bases between them. CDR3 in amino acids: CSARDTPYDHGYTF. The CDR3 DNA is TGCAGTGCTAGAGATACCCCATACGACCATGGCTACACCTTC.